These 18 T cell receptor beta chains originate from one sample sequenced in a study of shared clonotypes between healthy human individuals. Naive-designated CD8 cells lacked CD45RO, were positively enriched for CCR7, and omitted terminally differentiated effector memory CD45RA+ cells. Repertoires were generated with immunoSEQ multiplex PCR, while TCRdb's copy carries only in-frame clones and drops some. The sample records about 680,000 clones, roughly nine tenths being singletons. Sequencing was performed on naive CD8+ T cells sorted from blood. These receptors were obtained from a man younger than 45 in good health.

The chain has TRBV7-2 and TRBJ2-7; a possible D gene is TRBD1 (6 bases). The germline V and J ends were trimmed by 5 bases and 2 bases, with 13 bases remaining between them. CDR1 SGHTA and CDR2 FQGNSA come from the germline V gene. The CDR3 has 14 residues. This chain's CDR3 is CASSLTGSTYEQYF. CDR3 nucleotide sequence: TGTGCCAGCAGCCTGACAGGATCCACCTACGAGCAGTACTTC.

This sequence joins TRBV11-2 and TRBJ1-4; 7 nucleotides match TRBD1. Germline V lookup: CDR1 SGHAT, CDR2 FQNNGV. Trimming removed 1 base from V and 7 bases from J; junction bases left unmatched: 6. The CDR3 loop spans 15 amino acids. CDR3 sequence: CASSLAAGGGEKLFF. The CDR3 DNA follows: TGTGCCAGCAGCTTAGCGGCAGGGGGGGGTGAAAAACTGTTTTTT.

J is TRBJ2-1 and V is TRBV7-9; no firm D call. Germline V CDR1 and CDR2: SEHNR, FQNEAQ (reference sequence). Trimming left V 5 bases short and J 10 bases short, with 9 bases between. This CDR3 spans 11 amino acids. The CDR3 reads CASSPSPEQFF. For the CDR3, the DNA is TGTGCCAGCAGCCCATCCCCGGAGCAGTTCTTC.

CDR3 loop: CASSQVRTLGYTF. The CDR3 coding sequence is TGTGCCAGCAGCCAAGTAAGGACTTTGGGCTACACCTTC. The chain links TRBV14 to TRBJ1-2, with no clear D. V dropped 1 base and J dropped 8 bases, with 11 bases sitting between them. This CDR3 region has 13 residues. Germline CDR1 and CDR2: SGHDN and FVKESK.

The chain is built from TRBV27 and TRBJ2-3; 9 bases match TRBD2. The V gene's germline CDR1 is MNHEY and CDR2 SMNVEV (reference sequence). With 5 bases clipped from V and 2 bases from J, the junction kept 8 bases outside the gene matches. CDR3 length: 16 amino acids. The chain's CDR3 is CASSLIAGVITDTQYF. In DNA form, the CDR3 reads TGTGCCAGCAGTCTTATAGCGGGAGTTATCACAGATACGCAGTATTTT.

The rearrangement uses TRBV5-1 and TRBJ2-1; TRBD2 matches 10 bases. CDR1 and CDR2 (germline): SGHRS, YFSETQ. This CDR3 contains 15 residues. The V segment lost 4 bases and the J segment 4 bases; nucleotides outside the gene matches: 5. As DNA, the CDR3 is TGCGCCAGCAGCCCCGGGACTAGCGAGTACAATGAGCAGTTCTTC. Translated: CASSPGTSEYNEQFF.

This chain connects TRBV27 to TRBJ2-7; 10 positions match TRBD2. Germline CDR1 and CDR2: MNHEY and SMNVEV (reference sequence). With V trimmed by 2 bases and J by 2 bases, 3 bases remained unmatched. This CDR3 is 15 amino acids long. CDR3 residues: CASSLGSGGPYEQYF. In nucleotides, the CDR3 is TGTGCCAGCAGTTTAGGTAGCGGGGGGCCCTACGAGCAGTACTTC.

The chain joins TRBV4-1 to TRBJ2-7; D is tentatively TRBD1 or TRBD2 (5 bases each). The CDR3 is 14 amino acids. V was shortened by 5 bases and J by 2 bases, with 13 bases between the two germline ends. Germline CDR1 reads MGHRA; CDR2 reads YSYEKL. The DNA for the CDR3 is TGCGCCAGCAGCTCATCCGGGGCCCCCTACGAGCAGTACTTC. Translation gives CASSSSGAPYEQYF.

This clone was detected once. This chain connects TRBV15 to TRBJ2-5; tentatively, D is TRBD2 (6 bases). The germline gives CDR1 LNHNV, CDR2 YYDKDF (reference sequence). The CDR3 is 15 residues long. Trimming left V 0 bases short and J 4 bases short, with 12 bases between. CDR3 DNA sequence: TGTGCCACCAGCAGAGACGGGAGTGGGTCAGAGACCCAGTACTTC. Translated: CATSRDGSGSETQYF. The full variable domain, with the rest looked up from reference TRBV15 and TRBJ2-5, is DAMVIQNPRYQVTQFGKPVTLSCSQTLNHNVMYWYQQKSSQAPKLLFHYYDKDFNNEADTPDNFQSRRPNTSFCFLDIRSPGLGDTAMYLCATSRDGSGSETQYFGPGTRLLVL.

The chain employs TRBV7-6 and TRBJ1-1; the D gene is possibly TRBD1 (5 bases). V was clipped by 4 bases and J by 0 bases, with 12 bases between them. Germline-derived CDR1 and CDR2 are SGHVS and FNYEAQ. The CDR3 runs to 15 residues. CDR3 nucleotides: TGTGCCAGCAGCTCTGTAGAGGGGCTGAACACTGAAGCTTTCTTT. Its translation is CASSSVEGLNTEAFF.

CDR3 protein: CASSQEGLADYEQYF. The CDR3 nucleotides read TGCGCCAGCAGCCAAGAAGGACTAGCGGACTACGAGCAGTACTTC. V and J are TRBV4-3 and TRBJ2-7; TRBD2 matches 10 bases. Germline CDR1 and CDR2: LGHNA and YSLEER. The CDR3 has 15 residues. Unmatched junction bases numbered 2, after V lost 0 bases and J lost 3 bases.

The CDR3 is CASRRGNRGHETQYF. The CDR3 nucleotides are TGTGCCAGCAGAAGGGGGAACAGGGGGCATGAGACCCAGTACTTC. This chain links TRBV6-5 with TRBJ2-5; TRBD1 aligns across 9 bases. Looked up from germline, CDR1 is MNHEY and CDR2 is SVGAGI. The CDR3 length is 15 residues. Trimming at V came to 6 bases and at J to 5 bases, leaving 10 bases not matched to a gene.

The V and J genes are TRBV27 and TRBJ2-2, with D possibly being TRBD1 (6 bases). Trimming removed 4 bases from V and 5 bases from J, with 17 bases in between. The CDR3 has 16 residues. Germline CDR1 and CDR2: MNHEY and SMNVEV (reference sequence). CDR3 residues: CASSSPQGTVTGELFF. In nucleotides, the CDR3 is TGTGCCAGCAGTTCACCTCAGGGGACGGTGACCGGGGAGCTGTTTTTT.

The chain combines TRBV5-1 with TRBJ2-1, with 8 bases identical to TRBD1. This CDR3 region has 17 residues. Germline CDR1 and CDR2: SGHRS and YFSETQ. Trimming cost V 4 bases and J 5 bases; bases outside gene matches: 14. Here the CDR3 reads CASSQLLDRAGDNEQFF. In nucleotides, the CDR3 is TGCGCCAGCAGCCAACTCCTGGACAGGGCCGGGGACAATGAGCAGTTCTTC.

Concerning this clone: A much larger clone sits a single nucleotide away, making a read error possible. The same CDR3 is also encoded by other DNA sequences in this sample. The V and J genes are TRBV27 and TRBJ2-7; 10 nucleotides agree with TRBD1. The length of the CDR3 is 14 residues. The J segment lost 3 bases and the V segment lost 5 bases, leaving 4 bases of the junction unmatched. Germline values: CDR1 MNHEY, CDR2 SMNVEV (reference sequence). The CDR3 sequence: CASSPGTGDYEQYF. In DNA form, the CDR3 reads TGTGCCAGCAGTCCCGGGACAGGGGACTACGAGCAGTACTTC.

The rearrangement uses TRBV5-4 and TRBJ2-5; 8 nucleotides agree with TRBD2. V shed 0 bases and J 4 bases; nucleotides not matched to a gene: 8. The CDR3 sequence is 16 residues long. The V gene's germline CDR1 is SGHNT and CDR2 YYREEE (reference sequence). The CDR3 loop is CASSLAYGREGETQYF. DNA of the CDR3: TGTGCCAGCAGCTTGGCCTACGGGAGGGAGGGAGAGACCCAGTACTTC.

CDR3 DNA: TGTGCCAGCAGCTTGGCCAATTCTAGCGGGGTCGGGGAGCTGTTTTTT. It codes for CASSLANSSGVGELFF. This chain links TRBV5-6 with TRBJ2-2, with TRBD2 matching 9 bases. The trim removed 0 bases at V and 7 bases at J, leaving 7 bases unmatched. CDR3 length: 16 residues. The V gene's germline CDR1 is SGHDT and CDR2 YYEEEE.

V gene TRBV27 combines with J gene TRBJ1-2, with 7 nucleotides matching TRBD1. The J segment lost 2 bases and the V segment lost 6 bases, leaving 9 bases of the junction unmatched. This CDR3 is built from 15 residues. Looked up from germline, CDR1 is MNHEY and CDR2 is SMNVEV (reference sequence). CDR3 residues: CASSLSGGGNYGYTF. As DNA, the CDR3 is TGTGCCAGCAGCCTCTCAGGGGGGGGGAACTATGGCTACACCTTC.